A selection of T cell receptor beta chains follows, all from one sample in a study of Tregs in tolerant kidney transplant recipients. The table came from immunoSEQ multiplex PCR; TCRdb's copy has only in-frame clones and leaves some out. The sample has tens of thousands of clones; approximately 89% are singletons. The source material was Tregs from blood, sampled before the transplant. The origin of the receptors is a human donor who received a combined kidney and bone marrow transplant. Each CDR3 is given with its conserved first and last residue. The D gene is left open where the match is weak. Some rows have no size entry. The others give once, few or many, or a class for an expanded clone.

clone_size	j_call	d_call	v_call	cdr3_aa	cdr3_nt
NA	TRBJ2-7	TRBD2	TRBV19	CASSTFIAGGPGEQYF	TGTGCCAGTAGTACCTTCATAGCGGGAGGCCCCGGCGAGCAGTACTTC
once	TRBJ2-3	NA	TRBV25-1	CATTRDRTDTQYF	TGTGCCACCACACGGGATCGCACAGATACGCAGTATTTT
once	TRBJ2-1	NA	TRBV2	CASKLEVNEQFF	TGTGCCAGCAAGCTCGAGGTCAATGAGCAGTTCTTC
NA	TRBJ1-5	NA	TRBV30	CAWSPFGQPQHF	TGTGCCTGGAGCCCTTTCGGGCAGCCCCAGCATTTT
NA	TRBJ1-1	NA	TRBV19	CASSIEKRPNTEAFF	TGTGCCAGTAGTATAGAGAAACGGCCGAACACTGAAGCTTTCTTT
NA	TRBJ2-1	NA	TRBV20-1	CSAGSNEQFF	TGCAGTGCTGGTTCCAATGAGCAGTTCTTC
once	TRBJ1-5	TRBD1	TRBV4-2	CASSVRSPDRGGGGQPQHF	TGTGCCAGCAGCGTCCGATCGCCCGACAGGGGTGGCGGCGGTCAGCCCCAGCATTTT
NA	TRBJ2-3	TRBD2	TRBV28	CASSLGAGWGTDTQYF	TGTGCCAGCAGTTTGGGAGCGGGGTGGGGGACAGATACGCAGTATTTT
NA	TRBJ2-7	TRBD2	TRBV10-3	CAISVSSGDSYEQYF	TGTGCCATCAGTGTCTCTAGCGGGGACTCCTACGAGCAGTACTTC
NA	TRBJ2-5	NA	TRBV21-1	CASSKVVTLVWTQYF	TGTGCCAGCAGCAAAGTGGTCACGTTGGTATGGACCCAGTACTTC
few	TRBJ2-3	NA	TRBV7-9	CASSLGLSTDTQYF	TGTGCCAGCAGCTTGGGACTTAGCACAGATACGCAGTATTTT
NA	TRBJ2-1	NA	TRBV30	CACKPPGEGYNEQFF	TGTGCCTGCAAGCCCCCGGGAGAGGGTTACAATGAGCAGTTCTTC
NA	TRBJ2-1	NA	TRBV5-1	CASSLASAYTAYNEQFF	TGCGCCAGCAGCTTGGCCTCGGCCTATACGGCCTACAATGAGCAGTTCTTC
NA	TRBJ2-3	NA	TRBV4-1	CASSQVGLGTSFPPDTQYF	TGCGCCAGCAGCCAAGTGGGTCTGGGTACTAGCTTTCCCCCAGATACGCAGTATTTT
NA	TRBJ2-5	NA	TRBV28	CASSLMTSSYQETQYF	TGTGCCAGCAGTCTAATGACATCCTCGTACCAAGAGACCCAGTACTTC
few	TRBJ2-7	TRBD2	TRBV7-9	CASSLAEFSGSRDEQYF	TGTGCCAGCAGCTTAGCTGAGTTTAGCGGGAGTCGCGACGAGCAGTACTTC
NA	TRBJ2-7	TRBD2	TRBV19	CASSREPGLATYEQYF	TGTGCCAGTAGTAGGGAACCGGGACTAGCGACCTACGAGCAGTACTTC
NA	TRBJ1-1	NA	TRBV5-3	CARSGIQGRGTEAFF	TGTGCCAGAAGCGGCATACAGGGTAGGGGCACTGAAGCTTTCTTT
once	TRBJ2-2	NA	TRBV11-2	CASSSGGRANTGELFF	TGTGCCAGCAGCTCCGGCGGCAGAGCGAACACCGGGGAGCTGTTTTTT
NA	TRBJ2-5	TRBD2	TRBV5-1	CASSLGRGAGETQYF	TGCGCCAGCAGCTTGGGGCGTGGAGCGGGGGAAACCCAGTACTTC
once	TRBJ2-5	TRBD2	TRBV27	CASSQDSRGGTQYF	TGTGCCAGCAGTCAGGACAGCCGGGGGGGGACCCAGTACTTC
NA	TRBJ1-1	NA	TRBV29-1	CSVLRTRENTEAFF	TGCAGCGTGTTAAGGACAAGGGAGAACACTGAAGCTTTCTTT
NA	TRBJ1-4	NA	TRBV11-3	CASSLQPGTELYF	TGTGCCAGCAGCTTACAACCCGGGACGGAACTTTATTTT
NA	TRBJ2-1	NA	TRBV7-3	CASSTGTSGNEQFF	TGTGCCAGCAGCACCGGGACTTCCGGCAATGAGCAGTTCTTC
NA	TRBJ2-5	NA	TRBV19	CASSITSGKETQYF	TGTGCCAGTAGTATTACCAGCGGAAAAGAGACCCAGTACTTC
NA	TRBJ2-7	NA	TRBV14	CASSQARQGLQYF	TGTGCCAGCAGCCAAGCGCGCCAGGGGCTGCAGTACTTC